This TCR beta chain originates from a study of T cells expressing NK-cell markers. Overall study results and limits: Six donors carried dominant NKG2C+ clonotypes that made up about 1.0-7.5% of their CD8+ T cells. Among four donors, these clonotypes also ranked first in the CD3+CD56-NKG2C+ fraction. Unclear, still, was the HCMV specificity of the expanded NKG2C+ T cell clones.

From its re-call of the 5' RACE reads, TCRdb lists each CDR3 protein once, without DNA. The sample holds roughly 180,000 distinct CDR3 sequences. With regard to this clonotype: Its antigen is not known.

The CDR3 has 15 residues. CDR1 SGHTA and CDR2 FQGNSA come from the germline V gene. The TCR comes from a woman between 18 and 70 years old in good health. The chain uses TRBV7-2 and TRBJ1-5; absent DNA, TCRdb's TRBD1 call cannot be checked. Source material: blood T cells: a sorted CD56 or NKG2C T cell subset, CD4+ or CD8+ T cells, or bulk PBMC T cells (not recorded which). CDR3 amino acids: CASRQDRVGNQPQHF.